This record looks at one TCR beta chain sequence and its context. This clone's antigen is unknown. Base qualities are not provided; no much larger clone lies one nucleotide away. The sample is drawn from a study of vaccination effects on CD4 cells after COVID-19 (dated by TCRdb to 2021 to 2024). General notes on the study: To identify antigen-specific CD4+ T cell clonotypes by their expansion, the ViraFEST assay first stimulated PBMC with viral peptide pools and then applied TCR sequencing. Each participant received two doses of an mRNA SARS-CoV-2 vaccine, either BNT162b2 or mRNA-1273. Some 2 million PBMC per well were cultured with around 9.8 ug/ml peptides in IMDM containing approximately 4.7% human AB serum, approximately 10 IU/ml IL-2 and gentamicin. In both COVID-19 convalescent patients and infection-naive vaccine recipients, the study compared SARS-CoV-2 spike-specific CD4+ TCR repertoires from before mRNA vaccination with those from after it. Altogether, around ten COVID-19 convalescent patients and a handful of SARS-CoV-2-naive healthy vaccine recipients made up the full study. Cultures from other donors in the study were sequenced with the Oncomine TCR Beta short-read assay on an Illumina iSeq 100. Study-wide findings and limitations: Marked clonal contraction was observed in both infection-induced and vaccine-induced clones at late post-vaccination timepoints, consistent with waning T cell responses. Limitations of the study were the small number of convalescent patients and the absence of early post-infection timepoints. In healthy vaccine recipients, vaccine-induced clones were almost all SARS-CoV-2 mono-reactive, with only 1 of 255 cross-reactive with common cold coronaviruses.

After more than 9 days of culture, CD4+ T cells were isolated with the EasySep CD4+ T cell isolation kit. None of the healthy vaccine recipients had a prior SARS-CoV-2 infection, which was confirmed by nucleocapsid antibody tests that came back negative both before and after vaccination. Half of the culture medium was replaced with fresh IL-2-containing medium on days 3 and 7. Unless otherwise noted, each peptide stimulation condition was cultured in triplicate wells. Using Ficoll-Paque Plus gradient centrifugation, PBMC were separated from whole blood and then either used fresh or cryopreserved at -140C. The QIAamp micro DNA kit was used to extract genomic DNA from the cultured CD4+ T cells. The method behind the library was the immunoSEQ multiplex PCR assay. DNA from the CD4+ T cells that had been cultured and isolated underwent TCR beta CDR3 sequencing. The study's processing was this. Non-productive TCR sequences were discarded, and reads were trimmed to the CDR3 region, with only CDR3s of 7 or more amino acids retained. The MANAFEST web app was used to identify antigen-specific clonotypes by comparing expansion in peptide wells with expansion in reference cultures. Positive clones required FDR<0.05 expansion versus reference and all other wells, odds ratio above 5, and frequency above 0.1% in two replicate wells. A clonotype was called cross-reactive if it was significantly expanded both in SARS-CoV-2 spike wells and in at least one common cold coronavirus spike condition. Levenshtein distance calculated with the stringdist R package was used to assess CDR3 similarity, and unrooted trees were constructed with ape in R 3.6.1. TCRdb provides this immuneACCESS table in a form limited to in-frame rearrangements. Some clones are lacking; in checked studies, under half of them reflect an unresolved V gene, and why the rest are absent is not known. V, J and clone size derive from that table, while D and trimming were established from the DNA sequence. Within this sample are 37,000 or so clones, with around 74% of them counted one time only. Around 3% of the sample rests with the top ten.

The sample was CD4+ T cells from PBMCs cultured without peptide, taken before COVID-19 vaccination. This receptor was taken from a human donor who received a COVID-19 vaccine.

Here is the DNA: TGTGCCAGCAGTGACCAAGACAGGGGGCGCGTGTCTAATGAAAAACTGTTTTTT. Its product reads: CASSDQDRGRVSNEKLFF. Recombination joined TRBV6-1 with TRBJ1-4, with 10 bases matching TRBD1. Trimming removed 3 bases from V and 3 bases from J; the gene matches leave 10 bases unexplained. The CDR3 numbers 18 residues from cysteine through phenylalanine. Only CDR3 DNA is held: 54 bases, read in frame from base 1. The germline V gene provides CDR1 MNHNS and CDR2 SASEGT.